This T cell receptor (beta chain) was sequenced in a study of vaccination and CD4 T cells after COVID-19. Overall study context: Convalescent donors: six male, four female; seven Caucasian, two Asian, one multiracial, two Hispanic. The stimulus for the cells was overlapping spike peptides derived from SARS-CoV-2, HCoV-NL63, HCoV-OC43 and HCoV-229E.

Trimming removed 6 bases from V and 5 bases from J; junction bases left unmatched: 5. The CDR3 is 13 amino acids. Germline CDR1 reads DFQATT; CDR2 reads SNEGSKA (reference sequence). In regard to this clonotype: Its antigen is unknown.

Time point described: late sampling 161 to 241 days after vaccination in a few convalescent patients. The treatment was: approximately nine-day PBMC culture with coronavirus spike peptide pools or control peptides (ViraFEST assay). ViraFEST expanded antigen-specific T cells with peptide pools, then sequenced TCRs. The Oncomine TCR Beta short-read assay was applied to DNA of cultured CD4+ T cells. TCRdb used MiXCR to reprocess the PCR reads, holding one entry per CDR3 protein. The sample records about 21,000 distinct CDR3 sequences, roughly 45% being singletons. This specimen consisted of CD4+ T cells from blood, cultured in vitro, obtained about 7 months after SARS-CoV-2 vaccination. This clonotype originated in a human donor who had recovered from COVID-19. The V call is TRBV20-1, the J call TRBJ2-1, with TRBD2 matching 9 bases. The CDR3: CSASGRTNNEQFF. The CDR3 nucleotides read TGCAGTGCCAGCGGGAGGACTAACAATGAGCAGTTCTTC.